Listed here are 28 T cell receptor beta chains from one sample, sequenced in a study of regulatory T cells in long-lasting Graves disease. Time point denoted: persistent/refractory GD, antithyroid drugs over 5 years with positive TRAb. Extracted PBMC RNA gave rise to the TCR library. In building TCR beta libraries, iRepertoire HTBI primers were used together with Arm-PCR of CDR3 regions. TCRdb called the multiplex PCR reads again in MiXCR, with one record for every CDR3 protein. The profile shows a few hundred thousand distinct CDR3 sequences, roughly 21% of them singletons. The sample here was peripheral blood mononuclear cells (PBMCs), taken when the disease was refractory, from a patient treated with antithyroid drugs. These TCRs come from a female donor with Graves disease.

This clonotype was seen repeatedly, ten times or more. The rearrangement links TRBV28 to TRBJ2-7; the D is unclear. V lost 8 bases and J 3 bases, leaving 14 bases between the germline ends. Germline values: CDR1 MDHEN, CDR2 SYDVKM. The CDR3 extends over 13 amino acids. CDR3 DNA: TGTGCCAGCCTCCCGACCGGCCTCTACGAGCAGTACTTC. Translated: CASLPTGLYEQYF.

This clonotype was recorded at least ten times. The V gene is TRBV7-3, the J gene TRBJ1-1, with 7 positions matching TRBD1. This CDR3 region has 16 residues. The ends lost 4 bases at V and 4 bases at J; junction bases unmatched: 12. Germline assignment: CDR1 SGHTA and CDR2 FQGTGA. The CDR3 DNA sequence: TGTGCCAGCAGCTCCTCTCCGACAGGGATTCTCACTGAAGCTTTCTTT. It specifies CASSSSPTGILTEAFF. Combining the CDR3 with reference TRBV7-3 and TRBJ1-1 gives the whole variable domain GAGVSQTPSNKVTEKGKYVELRCDPISGHTALYWYRQSLGQGPEFLIYFQGTGAADDSGLPNDRFFAVRPEGSVSTLKIQRTERGDSAVYLCASSSSPTGILTEAFFGQGTRLTVV.

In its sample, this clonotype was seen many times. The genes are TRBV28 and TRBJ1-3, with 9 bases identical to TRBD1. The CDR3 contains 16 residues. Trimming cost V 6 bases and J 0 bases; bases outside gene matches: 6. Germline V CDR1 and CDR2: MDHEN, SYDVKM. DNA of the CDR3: TGTGCCAGCAGAGCTTTGACAGGGGGCTCTGGAAACACCATATATTTT. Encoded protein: CASRALTGGSGNTIYF.

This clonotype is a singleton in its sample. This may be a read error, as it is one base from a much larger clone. As DNA, the CDR3 is TGTGCCAGCTCACCGACGACGTCCTACGAGCGGTACTTC. This codes for CASSPTTSYERYF. The genes are TRBV18 and TRBJ2-7; D is ambiguous. Germline CDR1 and CDR2: KGHSH and LQKENI. The CDR3 spans 13 residues.

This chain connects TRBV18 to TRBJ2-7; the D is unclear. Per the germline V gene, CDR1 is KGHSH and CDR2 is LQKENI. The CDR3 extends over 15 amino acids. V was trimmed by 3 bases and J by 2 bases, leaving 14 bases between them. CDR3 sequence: CASSPGFVEAYEQYF. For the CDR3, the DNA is TGTGCCAGCTCACCTGGGTTTGTAGAAGCCTACGAGCAGTACTTC.

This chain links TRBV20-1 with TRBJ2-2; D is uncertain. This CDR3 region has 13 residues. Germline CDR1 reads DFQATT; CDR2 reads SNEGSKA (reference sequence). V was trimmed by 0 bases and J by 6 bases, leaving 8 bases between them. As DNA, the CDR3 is TGCAGTGCTAGAGATAGTAGGGCCGGGGAGCTGTTTTTT. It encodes CSARDSRAGELFF.

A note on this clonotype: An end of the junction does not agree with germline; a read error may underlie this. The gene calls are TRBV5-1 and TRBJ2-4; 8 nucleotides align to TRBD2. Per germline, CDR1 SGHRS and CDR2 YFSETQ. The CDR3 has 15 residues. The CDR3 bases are TGCGCCAGCAGCTTGGCCTCTGACGTCCGGGAGGGTTTGTTCTTC. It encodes CASSLASDVREGLFF.

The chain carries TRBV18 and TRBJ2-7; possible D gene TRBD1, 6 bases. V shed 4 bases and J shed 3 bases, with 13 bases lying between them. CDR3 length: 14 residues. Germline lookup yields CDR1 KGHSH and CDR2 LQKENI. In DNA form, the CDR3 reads TGTGCCAGCTCACGAAAGACAGGTAACTACGAGCAGTACTTC. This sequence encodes CASSRKTGNYEQYF. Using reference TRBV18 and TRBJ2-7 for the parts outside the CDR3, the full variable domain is NAGVMQNPRHLVRRRGQEARLRCSPMKGHSHVYWYRQLPEEGLKFMVYLQKENIIDESGMPKERFSAEFPKEGPSILRIQQVVRGDSAAYFCASSRKTGNYEQYFGPGTRLTVT.

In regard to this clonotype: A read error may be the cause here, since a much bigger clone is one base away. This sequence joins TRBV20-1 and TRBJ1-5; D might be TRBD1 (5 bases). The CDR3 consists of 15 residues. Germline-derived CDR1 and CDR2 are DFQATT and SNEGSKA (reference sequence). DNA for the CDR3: TGCAGTGCTAGAGTAGGGGCAGAGATCAATCAGCCCCGGCATTTT. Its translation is CSARVGAEINQPRHF.

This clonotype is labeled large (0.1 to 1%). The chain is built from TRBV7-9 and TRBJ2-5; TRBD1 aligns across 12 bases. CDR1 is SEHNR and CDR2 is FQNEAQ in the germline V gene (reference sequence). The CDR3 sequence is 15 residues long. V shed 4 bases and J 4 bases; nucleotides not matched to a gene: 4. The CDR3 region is CASSWDRGQRETQYF. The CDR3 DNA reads TGTGCCAGCAGCTGGGACAGGGGGCAGCGAGAGACCCAGTACTTC.

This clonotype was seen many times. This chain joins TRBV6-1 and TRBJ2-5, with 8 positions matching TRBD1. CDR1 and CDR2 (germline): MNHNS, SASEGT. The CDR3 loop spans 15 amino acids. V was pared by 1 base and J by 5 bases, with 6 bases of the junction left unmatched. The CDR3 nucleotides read TGTGCCAGCAGTGAAGATCAGGGGGCTCAGGAGACCCAGTACTTC. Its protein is CASSEDQGAQETQYF.

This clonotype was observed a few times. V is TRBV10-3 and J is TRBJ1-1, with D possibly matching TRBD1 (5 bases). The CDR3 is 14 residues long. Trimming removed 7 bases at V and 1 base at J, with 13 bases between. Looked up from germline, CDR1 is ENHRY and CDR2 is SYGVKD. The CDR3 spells CAITRDGQNTEAFF. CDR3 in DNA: TGTGCCATCACACGGGACGGGCAGAACACTGAAGCTTTCTTT.

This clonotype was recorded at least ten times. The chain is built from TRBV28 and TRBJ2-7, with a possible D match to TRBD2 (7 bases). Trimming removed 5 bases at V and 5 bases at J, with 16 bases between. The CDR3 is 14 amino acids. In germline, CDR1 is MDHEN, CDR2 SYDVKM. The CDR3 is CASSPGRDINEQYF. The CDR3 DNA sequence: TGTGCCAGCAGTCCGGGGAGGGACATCAACGAGCAGTACTTC. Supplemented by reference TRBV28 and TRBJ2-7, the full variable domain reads DVKVTQSSRYLVKRTGEKVFLECVQDMDHENMFWYRQDPGLGLRLIYFSYDVKMKEKGDIPEGYSVSREKKERFSLILESASTNQTSMYLCASSPGRDINEQYFGPGTRLTVT.

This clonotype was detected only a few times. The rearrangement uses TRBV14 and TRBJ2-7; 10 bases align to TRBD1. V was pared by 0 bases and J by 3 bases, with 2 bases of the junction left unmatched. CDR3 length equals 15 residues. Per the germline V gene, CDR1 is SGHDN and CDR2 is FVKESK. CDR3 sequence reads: CASSQEGQGVYEQYF. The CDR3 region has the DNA TGTGCCAGCAGCCAAGAAGGACAGGGGGTCTACGAGCAGTACTTC.

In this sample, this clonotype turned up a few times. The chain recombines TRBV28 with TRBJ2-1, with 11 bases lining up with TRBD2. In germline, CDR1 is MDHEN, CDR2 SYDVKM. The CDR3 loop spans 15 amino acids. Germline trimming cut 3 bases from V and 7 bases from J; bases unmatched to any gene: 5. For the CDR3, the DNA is TGTGCCAGCAGTTTGGCGGGGACTAGCGGAAATGAGCAGTTCTTC. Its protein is CASSLAGTSGNEQFF.

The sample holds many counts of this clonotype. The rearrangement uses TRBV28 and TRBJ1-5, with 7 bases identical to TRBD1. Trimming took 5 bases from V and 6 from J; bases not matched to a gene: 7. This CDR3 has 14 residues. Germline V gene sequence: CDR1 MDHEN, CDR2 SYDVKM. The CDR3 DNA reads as TGTGCCAGCAGTCGACAGGGTTTGGTTCAGCCCCAGCATTTT. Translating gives CASSRQGLVQPQHF.

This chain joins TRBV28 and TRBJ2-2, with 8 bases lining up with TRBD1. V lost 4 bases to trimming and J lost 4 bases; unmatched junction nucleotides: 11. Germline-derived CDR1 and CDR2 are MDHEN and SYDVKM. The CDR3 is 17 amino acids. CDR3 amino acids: CASSSNRRDRSTGELFF. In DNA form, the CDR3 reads TGTGCCAGCAGTTCAAATCGCCGGGACAGGTCCACCGGGGAGCTGTTTTTT. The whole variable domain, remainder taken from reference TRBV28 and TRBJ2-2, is DVKVTQSSRYLVKRTGEKVFLECVQDMDHENMFWYRQDPGLGLRLIYFSYDVKMKEKGDIPEGYSVSREKKERFSLILESASTNQTSMYLCASSSNRRDRSTGELFFGEGSRLTVL.

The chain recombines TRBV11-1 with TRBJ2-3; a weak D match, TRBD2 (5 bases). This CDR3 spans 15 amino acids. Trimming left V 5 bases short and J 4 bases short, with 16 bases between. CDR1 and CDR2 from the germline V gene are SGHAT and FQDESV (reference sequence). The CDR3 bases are TGTGCCAGCAGCCCTCTTAGTAGCGCGGCAGATACGCAGTATTTT. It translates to CASSPLSSAADTQYF.

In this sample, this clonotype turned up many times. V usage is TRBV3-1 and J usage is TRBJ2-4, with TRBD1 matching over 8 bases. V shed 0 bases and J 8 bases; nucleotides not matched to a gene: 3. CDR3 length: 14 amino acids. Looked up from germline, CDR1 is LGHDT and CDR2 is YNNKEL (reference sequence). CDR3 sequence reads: CASSQDRGLDIQYF. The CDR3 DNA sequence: TGTGCCAGCAGCCAAGACAGGGGGCTAGACATTCAGTACTTC.

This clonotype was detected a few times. The CDR3: CASRDRAETQYF. Here the CDR3 DNA reads TGTGCCAGCAGAGACAGGGCCGAGACCCAGTACTTC. The chain employs TRBV6-1 and TRBJ2-5; TRBD1 matches 7 bases. Germline assignment: CDR1 MNHNS and CDR2 SASEGT. Trimming took 6 bases from V and 5 from J; bases not matched to a gene: 3. The CDR3 is made up of 12 amino acids.

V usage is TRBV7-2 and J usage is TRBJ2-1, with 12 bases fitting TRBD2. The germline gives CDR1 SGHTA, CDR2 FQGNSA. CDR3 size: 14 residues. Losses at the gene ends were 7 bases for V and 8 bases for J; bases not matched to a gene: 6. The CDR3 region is CASTLAGGPYEQFF. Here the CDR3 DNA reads TGTGCCAGCACCCTAGCGGGAGGGCCTTATGAGCAGTTCTTC. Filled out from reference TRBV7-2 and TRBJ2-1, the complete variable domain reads GAGVSQSPSNKVTEKGKDVELRCDPISGHTALYWYRQSLGQGLEFLIYFQGNSAPDKSGLPSDRFSAERTGGSVSTLTIQRTQQEDSAVYLCASTLAGGPYEQFFGPGTRLTVL.

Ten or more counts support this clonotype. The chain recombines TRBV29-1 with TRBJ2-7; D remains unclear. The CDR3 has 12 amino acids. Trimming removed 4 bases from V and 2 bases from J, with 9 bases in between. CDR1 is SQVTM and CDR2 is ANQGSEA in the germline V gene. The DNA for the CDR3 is TGCAGCGTTGGGCCTCGAACCTACGAGCAGTACTTC. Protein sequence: CSVGPRTYEQYF.

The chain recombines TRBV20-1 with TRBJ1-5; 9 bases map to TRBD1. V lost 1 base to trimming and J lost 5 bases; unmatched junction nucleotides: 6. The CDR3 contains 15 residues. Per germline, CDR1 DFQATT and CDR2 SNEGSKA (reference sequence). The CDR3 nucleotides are TGCAGTGCTAGAGCTCGGACAGGGGAGTATCAGCCCCAGCATTTT. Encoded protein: CSARARTGEYQPQHF.

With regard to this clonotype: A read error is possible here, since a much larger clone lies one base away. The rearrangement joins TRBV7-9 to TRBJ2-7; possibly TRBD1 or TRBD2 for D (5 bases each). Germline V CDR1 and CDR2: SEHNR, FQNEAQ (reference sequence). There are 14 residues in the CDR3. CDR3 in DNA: TGTGTCAGCAGCCGGGACGGGGCGTCCTACGAGCAGTACTTC. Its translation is CVSSRDGASYEQYF.

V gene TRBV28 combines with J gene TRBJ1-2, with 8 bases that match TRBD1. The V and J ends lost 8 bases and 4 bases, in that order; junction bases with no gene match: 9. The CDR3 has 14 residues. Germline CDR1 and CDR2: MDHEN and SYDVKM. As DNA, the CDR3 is TGTGCCAGCCGGCCCTCAGGGGGCGGCTATGGCTACACCTTC. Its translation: CASRPSGGGYGYTF.

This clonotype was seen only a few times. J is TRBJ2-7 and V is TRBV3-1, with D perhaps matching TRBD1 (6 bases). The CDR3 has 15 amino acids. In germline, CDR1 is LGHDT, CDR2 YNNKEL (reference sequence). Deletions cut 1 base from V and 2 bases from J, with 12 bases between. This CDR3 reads CASSQATGDPYEQYF. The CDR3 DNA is TGTGCCAGCAGCCAAGCGACAGGCGATCCCTACGAGCAGTACTTC.

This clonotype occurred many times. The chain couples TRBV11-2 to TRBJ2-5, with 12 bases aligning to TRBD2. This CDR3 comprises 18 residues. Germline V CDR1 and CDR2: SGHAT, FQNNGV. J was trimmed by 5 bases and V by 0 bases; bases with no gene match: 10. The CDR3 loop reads CASSLDLRTSGKEETQYF. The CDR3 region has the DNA TGTGCCAGCAGCTTAGATCTAAGGACTAGCGGGAAGGAGGAGACCCAGTACTTC.

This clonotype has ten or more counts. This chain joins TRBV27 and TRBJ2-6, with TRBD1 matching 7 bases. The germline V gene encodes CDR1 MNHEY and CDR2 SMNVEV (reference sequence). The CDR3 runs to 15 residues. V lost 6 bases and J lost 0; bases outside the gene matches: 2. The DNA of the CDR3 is TGTGCCAGCAGCCGGGACAGCTCTGGGGCCAACGTCCTGACTTTC. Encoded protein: CASSRDSSGANVLTF. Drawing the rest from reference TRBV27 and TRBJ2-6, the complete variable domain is EAQVTQNPRYLITVTGKKLTVTCSQNMNHEYMSWYRQDPGLGLRQIYYSMNVEVTDKGDVPEGYKVSRKEKRNFPLILESPSPNQTSLYFCASSRDSSGANVLTFGAGSRLTVL.